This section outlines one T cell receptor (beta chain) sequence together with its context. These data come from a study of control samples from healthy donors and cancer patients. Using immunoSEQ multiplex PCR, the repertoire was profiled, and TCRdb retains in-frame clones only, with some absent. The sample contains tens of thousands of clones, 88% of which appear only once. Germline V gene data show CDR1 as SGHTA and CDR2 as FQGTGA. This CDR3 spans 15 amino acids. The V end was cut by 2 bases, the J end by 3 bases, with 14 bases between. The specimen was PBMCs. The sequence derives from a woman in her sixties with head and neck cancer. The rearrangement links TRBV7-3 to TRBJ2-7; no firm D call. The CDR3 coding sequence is TGTGCCAGCAGCTTATCGGCCAGCGAAATCTACGAGCAGTACTTC. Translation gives CASSLSASEIYEQYF.